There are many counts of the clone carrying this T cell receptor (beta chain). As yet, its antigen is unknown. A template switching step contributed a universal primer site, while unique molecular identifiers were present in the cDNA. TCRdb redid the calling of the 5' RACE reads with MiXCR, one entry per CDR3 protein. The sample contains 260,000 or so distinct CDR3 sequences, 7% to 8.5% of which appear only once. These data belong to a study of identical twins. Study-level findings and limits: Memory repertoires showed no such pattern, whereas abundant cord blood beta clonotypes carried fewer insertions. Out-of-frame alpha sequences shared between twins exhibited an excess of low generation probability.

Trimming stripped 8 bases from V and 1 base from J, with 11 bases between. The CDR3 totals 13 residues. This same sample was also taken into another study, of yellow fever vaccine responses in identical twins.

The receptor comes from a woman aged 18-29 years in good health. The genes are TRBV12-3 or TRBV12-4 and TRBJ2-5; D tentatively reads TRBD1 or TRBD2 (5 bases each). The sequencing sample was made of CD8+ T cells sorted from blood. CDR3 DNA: TGTGCCAGCGGACCTGGGGGCCAAGAGACCCAGTACTTC. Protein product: CASGPGGQETQYF.